Shown below are 16 T cell receptor beta chains from a single sample sequenced in a study of blood T cell repertoires in COVID-19. Libraries were prepared by immunoSEQ multiplex PCR; TCRdb keeps only in-frame clonotypes and omits some of them. The sample has under 300,000 clones, 85% to 90% seen once. The specimen sequenced was PBMCs or T cells enriched from blood (not recorded which). Receptors were obtained from a woman aged 18-29 years who had recovered from COVID-19.

V and J are TRBV7-8 and TRBJ1-2; TRBD1 matches 9 bases. Germline CDR1 reads SGHVS; CDR2 reads FQNEAQ. V shed 0 bases, J shed 4 bases, and the junction held 3 bases outside the gene matches. The CDR3 covers 15 residues. CDR3 region: CASSLAGQGLYGYTF. Written as DNA, the CDR3 is TGTGCCAGCAGCTTAGCGGGACAGGGACTCTATGGCTACACCTTC.

This clone appeared a single time. The rearrangement joins TRBV7-8 to TRBJ1-5; D call uncertain. Germline assignment: CDR1 SGHVS and CDR2 FQNEAQ. V lost 0 bases and J 7 bases, leaving 7 bases between the germline ends. CDR3 length: 13 amino acids. The CDR3 here is CASSLARGQPQHF. The CDR3, as DNA: TGTGCCAGCAGCTTAGCGCGGGGACAGCCCCAGCATTTT.

This chain links TRBV5-1 with TRBJ2-5; D is ambiguous. With 2 bases removed from V and 2 bases from J, the gap between germline ends came to 10 bases. The germline gives CDR1 SGHRS, CDR2 YFSETQ. This CDR3 contains 14 residues. As DNA, the CDR3 is TGCGCCAGCAGCTTTCTGAGCGCACAAGAGACCCAGTACTTC. The encoded protein is CASSFLSAQETQYF.

The chain is built from TRBV5-6 and TRBJ1-2; TRBD1 aligns across 8 bases. The J segment lost 6 bases and the V segment lost 2 bases, leaving 12 bases of the junction unmatched. There are 16 residues in the CDR3. Germline assignment: CDR1 SGHDT and CDR2 YYEEEE. The CDR3 DNA follows: TGTGCCAGCAGCTTCTATACTCTGACAGGGGACCATGGCTACACCTTC. Translation: CASSFYTLTGDHGYTF.

V usage is TRBV3-1 (or the pseudogene TRBV3-2) and J usage is TRBJ1-2, with 8 bases fitting TRBD1. The CDR3 is 15 residues long. The V and J ends lost 1 base and 7 bases, in that order; junction bases with no gene match: 8. The germline V gene has CDR1 LGHDT and CDR2 YNNKEL (reference sequence). The CDR3 DNA follows: TGTGCCAGCAGCCAAGTTATCTCAGGGGGCTTTGGCTACACCTTC. Translating it yields CASSQVISGGFGYTF.

The V gene is TRBV7-9, the J gene TRBJ2-5; tentative D call: TRBD2 (5 bases). The CDR3 spans 15 residues. CDR1 and CDR2 from the germline V gene are SEHNR and FQNEAQ (reference sequence). V shed 4 bases and J shed 2 bases, with 14 bases lying between them. This CDR3 reads CASSSPPPGQETQYF. The CDR3 DNA reads TGTGCCAGCAGCTCACCGCCTCCGGGACAAGAGACCCAGTACTTC.

The rearrangement links TRBV9 to TRBJ1-6, with D possibly being TRBD1 (5 bases). Per germline, CDR1 SGDLS and CDR2 YYNGEE. The V end lost 4 bases, the J end lost 6 bases, and 14 bases lay between the germline ends. The length of the CDR3 is 15 residues. The CDR3 DNA reads TGTGCCAGCAGCTCTCAGACAGTCCGTAATTCACCCCTCCACTTT. Its translation is CASSSQTVRNSPLHF.

The CDR3 loop reads CASSQKHRDRNSPLHF. In DNA, the CDR3 is TGTGCCAGCAGCCAAAAACACCGGGACAGGAATTCACCCCTCCACTTT. This chain links TRBV11-2 with TRBJ1-6; 8 nucleotides agree with TRBD1. J was trimmed by 7 bases and V by 5 bases; bases with no gene match: 10. Germline assignment: CDR1 SGHAT and CDR2 FQNNGV. This CDR3 contains 16 residues. Full variable domain (outside the CDR3, taken from reference TRBV11-2 and TRBJ1-6): EAGVAQSPRYKIIEKRQSVAFWCNPISGHATLYWYQQILGQGPKLLIQFQNNGVVDDSQLPKDRFSAERLKGVDSTLKIQPAKLEDSAVYLCASSQKHRDRNSPLHFGNGTRLTVT.

This chain uses TRBV11-1 with TRBJ2-1; 13 bases line up with TRBD2. The CDR3 spans 14 residues. CDR1 SGHAT and CDR2 FQDESV come from the germline V gene (reference sequence). The ends lost 5 bases at V and 9 bases at J; junction bases unmatched: 4. This CDR3 reads CASSGLAGDPEQFF. The CDR3 region has the DNA TGTGCCAGCAGCGGACTAGCGGGGGATCCTGAGCAGTTCTTC.

V gene TRBV3-1 (or the pseudogene TRBV3-2) combines with J gene TRBJ1-2; perhaps TRBD1 as D (6 bases). The V and J ends lost 6 bases and 10 bases respectively, with 18 bases between them. The CDR3 covers 13 residues. In germline, CDR1 is LGHDT, CDR2 YNNKEL (reference sequence). The DNA for the CDR3 is TGTGCCAGCAGTCAACTCGGGACACTTCTCTACACCTTC. Translating gives CASSQLGTLLYTF.

This chain uses TRBV30 with TRBJ1-1; weak D call: TRBD1 (5 bases). The CDR3 totals 15 residues. The V gene lost 2 bases and the J gene lost 0 bases, with 13 bases spanning the gap. CDR1 and CDR2 from the germline V gene are GTSNPN and SVGIG (reference sequence). CDR3 sequence reads: CAWSRKGAVNTEAFF. As DNA, the CDR3 is TGTGCCTGGAGTCGTAAAGGGGCGGTGAACACTGAAGCTTTCTTT.

The chain uses TRBV2 and TRBJ2-5; possibly TRBD2 for D (6 bases). Trimming took off 4 bases at V and 2 bases at J, with 14 bases between the two ends. Germline CDR1 reads SNHLY; CDR2 reads FYNNEI. This CDR3 is 15 amino acids long. CDR3 loop: CASSASGRRQETQYF. DNA of the CDR3: TGTGCCAGCAGTGCGTCAGGGAGGCGGCAAGAGACCCAGTACTTC. Drawing the rest from reference TRBV2 and TRBJ2-5, the complete variable domain is EPEVTQTPSHQVTQMGQEVILRCVPISNHLYFYWYRQILGQKVEFLVSFYNNEISEKSEIFDDQFSVERPDGSNFTLKIRSTKLEDSAMYFCASSASGRRQETQYFGPGTRLLVL.

This clone was seen a single time. This chain connects TRBV27 to TRBJ1-5; D not certain. The length of the CDR3 is 16 residues. V lost 3 bases to trimming and J lost 2 bases, with 14 bases between them. The germline V gene has CDR1 MNHEY and CDR2 SMNVEV (reference sequence). The DNA for the CDR3 is TGTGCCAGCAGTTTCGGGTCCCAGCCGGGCAATCAGCCCCAGCATTTT. This gives the protein CASSFGSQPGNQPQHF.

The gene calls are TRBV5-6 and TRBJ2-1; 8 bases are a match to TRBD2. Germline V CDR1 and CDR2: SGHDT, YYEEEE. Unmatched junction bases numbered 10, after V lost 4 bases and J lost 4 bases. The CDR3 contains 16 residues. The CDR3 coding sequence is TGTGCCAGCAGCGGAGGCGGGGGGCGAACTTACAATGAGCAGTTCTTC. It is translated as CASSGGGGRTYNEQFF. Full variable domain (remainder filled in from reference TRBV5-6 and TRBJ2-1): DAGVTQSPTHLIKTRGQQVTLRCSPKSGHDTVSWYQQALGQGPQFIFQYYEEEERQRGNFPDRFSGHQFPNYSSELNVNALLLGDSALYLCASSGGGGRTYNEQFFGPGTRLTVL.

The chain combines TRBV19 with TRBJ2-1; D is uncertain. The germline CDR1 and CDR2 sequences are LNHDA and SQIVND (reference sequence). V was shortened by 5 bases and J by 9 bases, with 14 bases between the two germline ends. CDR3 size: 13 residues. The CDR3 here is CASSFMVYGEQFF. Here the CDR3 DNA reads TGTGCCAGTAGTTTTATGGTATACGGTGAGCAGTTCTTC.

J is TRBJ1-2 and V is TRBV4-2, with TRBD1 matching 8 bases. V shed 1 base and J 1 base; nucleotides not matched to a gene: 8. Germline values: CDR1 LGHNA, CDR2 YNFKEQ. CDR3 length: 17 residues. The CDR3, as DNA: TGTGCCAGCAGCCAAGTGCAGGGGGCCAATTTTAACTATGGCTACACCTTC. Translated: CASSQVQGANFNYGYTF.